This TCR beta chain was recovered during a study of regulatory T cells in long-lasting Graves disease (dated by TCRdb to 2020 to 2022). About the investigation overall: To count as having persistent Graves' disease, a patient had to have received antithyroid drug treatment for over 5 years with TSH receptor autoantibodies remaining persistently positive. A total of roughly 35 samples underwent TCR sequencing: some 13 from persistent and around 20 from newly diagnosed Graves' disease patients. Persistent Graves' disease patients were compared with newly diagnosed Graves' disease patients by peripheral blood TCR sequencing and RNA sequencing. In the clinical cohort, patients with persistent Graves' disease had used antithyroid drugs for an average of about 10 years. The study was registered as a clinical trial and conducted in China. The research as a whole found: Preferential use of TRBV28, TRBJ1-2 and TRBJ2-5 was observed in persistent disease, whereas TRBV20-1 and TRBJ2-1 were favored in newly diagnosed disease. A larger number of public clonotypes was shared among persistent patients (approximately 2,500) than among newly diagnosed patients (roughly 970). Peripheral blood alone was examined, since thyroid tissue, which constituted the primary lesion, could not be accessed. Sequencing and analysis were limited to the TCR beta chain. The small sample size was acknowledged by the authors as a limitation that may reduce accuracy. Compared with newly diagnosed patients, patients with persistent Graves' disease had lower TCR Shannon entropy and fewer highly expanded clones, which suggests clonal expansion.

This clonotype has at least ten counts. The specificity of this receptor is unknown. No clone much larger than this one lies a single base away; base qualities are absent. The sample's time point label, in plain terms: persistent/refractory GD, antithyroid drugs over 5 years with positive TRAb. RNA was extracted from PBMCs in TRIzol for both TCR sequencing and RNA sequencing. The diagnosis of Graves' disease was made according to American Thyroid Association guidelines. Patients were recruited from an endocrinology department in Xi'an, China. Each patient gave approximately 9 milliliters of peripheral blood, collected in an EDTA anticoagulant tube. Ficoll Paque Plus density gradient separation was used to isolate PBMCs, and no further T cell sorting was done. An Agilent 2100 Bioanalyzer and agarose gel were used to assess RNA quality, and a NanoDrop 2000 was used to measure RNA concentration. Libraries came from multiplex PCR. Sequencing was performed on an Illumina HiSeq 4000. To build TCR beta libraries, CDR3 regions were amplified by Arm-PCR using iRepertoire HTBI primers. Gel purification was performed on PCR products prior to sequencing. On the authors' methods: Across samples, fewer than 70 TRBV and roughly 15 TRBJ segments were identified and used for gene usage analysis of CDR3 amino acid clonotypes. COPE and FqMerger were used to merge filtered high-quality paired reads into contigs. BLAST was used to align contigs to IMGT TRBV, TRBD and TRBJ reference genes, with CDR3 defined following IMGT. Highly expanded clones were defined as clonotypes with a frequency above 0.1%. Shannon entropy was used to measure repertoire diversity, and the Gini coefficient was used to measure V-J evenness. A clonotype found in more than one individual was treated as public. In TCRdb, the public reads were trimmed at Q25 with fastp and aligned with MiXCR, with productive beta chains retained. Each CDR3 protein gets just one entry, which takes the most common genes and DNA from the rows behind it. What appears here as the V and J calls and clone size reflects TCRdb's work, not the paper's. This sample is represented by 600,000 to 800,000 distinct CDR3 sequences; about 32% of them were singletons. Around 40% of the sample is taken by the ten largest.

V sheds 0 bases and J sheds 4 bases, leaving 7 bases between their ends. Measured from the cysteine to the phenylalanine, the CDR3 is 13 residues long. CDR3 DNA only is kept here, 39 bases in frame from base 1. The germline V gene yields SGHRS for CDR1 and YFSETQ for CDR2. The V gene is TRBV5-1 and the J gene is TRBJ1-2, with the D gene uncertain. The source was peripheral blood mononuclear cells (PBMCs), collected when the disease was refractory, from a patient treated with antithyroid drugs. The TCR comes from a female donor with Graves disease. The DNA sequence reads TGCGCCAGCAGCTTGGAAGACACCTATGGCTACACCTTC. Protein translation: CASSLEDTYGYTF.